This entry lists 23 T cell receptor beta chains sequenced from one sample in a study of blood T cells in healthy people across ages. The use of a sample-barcoded 5' primer and a J-beta primer mix characterized a second PCR of roughly 6 to 11 cycles. TCRdb passed the 5' RACE reads through MiXCR, listing each CDR3 protein once. The repertoire includes about 640,000 distinct CDR3 sequences, roughly 50% of them detected once, and around 37% sits in the top ten. Sequenced input: blood. The receptor source for this set is a man in his sixties in good health.

Notes on this clonotype: A much bigger clone sits one base away, suggesting this may be a read error. The J gene is TRBJ2-5, the V gene TRBV10-2; possibly TRBD2 for D (7 bases). This CDR3 has 20 residues. Trimming stripped 6 bases from V and 11 bases from J, with 40 bases between. Per the germline V gene, CDR1 is WSHSY and CDR2 is SAAADI. The CDR3 coding sequence is TGCGCCAGCAGGGACGCACGAATCCTAGTGGGGGGGCAAACCTACAATGAGCAGTACTTC. Translated, it gives CASRDARILVGGQTYNEQYF.

The gene calls are TRBV6-5 and TRBJ1-6, with TRBD1 as a possible D gene (6 bases). This CDR3 region has 14 residues. Trimming stripped 6 bases from V and 10 bases from J, with 16 bases between. Germline assignment: CDR1 MNHEY and CDR2 SVGAGI. Written as DNA, the CDR3 is TGTGCCAGCAGCCACCAGGGGACCGGATCACCCCTCCACTTT. This encodes CASSHQGTGSPLHF.

This chain links TRBV3-1 with TRBJ2-5, with 9 bases that match TRBD2. This CDR3 is 14 amino acids long. Losses at the gene ends were 6 bases for V and 5 bases for J; bases not matched to a gene: 7. In germline, CDR1 is LGHDT, CDR2 YNNKEL (reference sequence). CDR3 sequence reads: CASRHLAGEETQYF. The CDR3 region has the DNA TGTGCCAGCAGACACTTAGCGGGGGAGGAGACCCAGTACTTC.

The chain employs TRBV12-3 or TRBV12-4 and TRBJ2-3; 12 bases fit TRBD2. V lost 6 bases, J lost 5 bases, and 12 bases stayed unmatched. The CDR3 runs 17 residues. The CDR3: CASSGRLAGGPRDTQYF. CDR3 coding DNA: TGTGCCAGCAGCGGACGTCTAGCGGGGGGGCCTAGAGATACGCAGTATTTT.

On this clonotype: With a much larger clone just one base away, this may be a read error. This chain joins TRBV29-1 and TRBJ2-5, with unresolved D. The J call may be wrong; the DNA end is better matched by TRBJ2-7. Germline-derived CDR1 and CDR2 are SQVTM and ANQGSEA. CDR3 length: 12 residues. CDR3 in amino acids: CSVGGTPHEQYF. In nucleotides, the CDR3 is TGCAGCGTGGGTGGCACACCCCACGAGCAGTACTTC.

V gene TRBV29-1 combines with J gene TRBJ2-3, with a tentative D call TRBD1 (6 bases). V was shortened by 0 bases and J by 4 bases, with 20 bases between the two germline ends. The CDR3 has 17 amino acids. The germline V gene has CDR1 SQVTM and CDR2 ANQGSEA. The DNA for the CDR3 is TGCAGCGTTGAAGATGGGGCAAGTGGGGGCGGTGCAGATACGCAGTATTTT. It encodes CSVEDGASGGGADTQYF.

The rearrangement joins TRBV7-2 to TRBJ2-4, with TRBD2 identical over 9 bases. From germline, CDR1 is SGHTA and CDR2 FQGNSA. V was clipped by 5 bases and J by 7 bases; unmatched bases: 9. CDR3 length: 15 residues. This CDR3 is CASSQGGGASNIQYF. CDR3 bases: TGTGCCAGCAGCCAAGGCGGGGGGGCCTCGAACATTCAGTACTTC.

The gene calls are TRBV5-1 and TRBJ2-5; either TRBD1 or TRBD2 may fit D (5 bases each). The DNA end favors TRBJ2-7, so the J call may be wrong. The CDR3 totals 15 residues. CDR1 SGHRS and CDR2 YFSETQ come from the germline V gene. The CDR3 reads CASSVGTYASYEQYF. The DNA of the CDR3 is TGCGCCAGCAGCGTCGGGACCTACGCCTCCTACGAGCAGTACTTC.

With regard to this clonotype: A much more abundant neighbour one base away suggests this may be a read error. V and J are TRBV7-9 and TRBJ2-4; the D gene is possibly TRBD1 (5 bases). V was clipped by 0 bases and J by 13 bases, with 16 bases between them. CDR3 size: 14 residues. Germline CDR1 SEHNR, CDR2 FQNEAQ (reference sequence). The CDR3 here is CASSLARASYGQYF. The CDR3 nucleotides read TGTGCCAGCAGCTTAGCCAGGGCAAGCTACGGGCAGTACTTC. The full variable domain, rest sourced from reference TRBV7-9 and TRBJ2-4, is DTGVSQNPRHKITKRGQNVTFRCDPISEHNRLYWYRQTLGQGPEFLTYFQNEAQLEKSRLLSDRFSAERPKGSFSTLEIQRTEQGDSAMYLCASSLARASYGQYFGAGTRLSVL.

This sequence joins TRBV5-4 and TRBJ2-2, with no clear D. From germline, CDR1 is SGHNT and CDR2 YYREEE (reference sequence). This CDR3 comprises 13 residues. Trimming cost V 5 bases and J 6 bases, with 11 bases left between them. The CDR3 DNA reads TGTGCCAGCAGAGGGCATAATGCCGGGGAGCTGTTTTTT. Translating gives CASRGHNAGELFF.

The chain uses TRBV5-1 and TRBJ2-7; a weak D match, TRBD1 (5 bases). The CDR3 consists of 14 residues. CDR1 SGHRS and CDR2 YFSETQ come from the germline V gene. Trimming removed 4 bases at V and 3 bases at J, with 14 bases between. Written as DNA, the CDR3 is TGCGCCAGCAGCGTTCAGGGTGGAAACTACGAGCAGTACTTC. The encoded protein is CASSVQGGNYEQYF.

V usage is TRBV6-6 and J usage is TRBJ1-5, with TRBD1 identical over 8 bases. The V gene end was trimmed by 6 bases and the J gene end by 4 bases; junction bases not matched to a gene: 14. The CDR3 sequence is 17 residues long. Germline V gene lookup returns CDR1 MNHNY and CDR2 SVGAGI (reference sequence). The CDR3 bases are TGTGCCAGCAGCCTACTAGTCACCCGACAGGGGAATCAGCCCCAGCATTTT. Amino acids: CASSLLVTRQGNQPQHF.

The chain joins TRBV20-1 to TRBJ2-5; tentatively, D is TRBD2 (6 bases). The ends were cut back, 5 bases at V and 7 bases at J, with 17 bases in the middle. There are 13 residues in the CDR3. Germline CDR1 DFQATT, CDR2 SNEGSKA (reference sequence). CDR3 sequence (DNA): TGCAGTGCTCCACCCCGACTAGAAGGGACCCAGTACTTC. Translation: CSAPPRLEGTQYF.

The V call is TRBV25-1, the J call TRBJ2-1; no clear D gene. V lost 4 bases to trimming and J lost 6 bases, with 22 bases between them. The CDR3 totals 17 residues. Looked up from germline, CDR1 is MGHDK and CDR2 is SYGVNS. The CDR3 region has the DNA TGTGCCAGCAGTGCGATAGTGCCCAAGAAAGGCGGCAATGAGCAGTTCTTC. This codes for CASSAIVPKKGGNEQFF.

The chain employs TRBV2 and TRBJ2-4; TRBD1 might be the D (6 bases). Germline lookup yields CDR1 SNHLY and CDR2 FYNNEI. The CDR3 has 13 residues. The V and J ends lost 5 bases and 13 bases respectively, with 18 bases between them. Here the CDR3 reads CASSFTGMGEQYF. The DNA for the CDR3 is TGTGCCAGCAGTTTCACAGGGATGGGGGAGCAGTACTTC.

CDR3 sequence: CASSLARQGAVDNSPLHF. For the CDR3, the DNA is TGTGCCAGCAGTTTAGCGCGACAGGGGGCTGTAGATAATTCACCCCTCCACTTT. The rearrangement joins TRBV12-3 or TRBV12-4 to TRBJ1-6; 10 bases are a match to TRBD1. Losses at the gene ends were 0 bases for V and 5 bases for J; bases not matched to a gene: 7. This CDR3 has 18 residues.

The V call is TRBV13, the J call TRBJ2-7, with TRBD1 matching 7 bases. The V gene's germline CDR1 is PRHDT and CDR2 FYEKMQ (reference sequence). The V segment lost 5 bases and the J segment 1 base; nucleotides outside the gene matches: 8. The length of the CDR3 is 15 residues. CDR3 in DNA: TGTGCCAGCAGCCCGGGACAGAGGATTTCCTACGAGCAGTACTTC. This encodes CASSPGQRISYEQYF. The full variable domain, rest sourced from reference TRBV13 and TRBJ2-7, is AAGVIQSPRHLIKEKRETATLKCYPIPRHDTVYWYQQGPGQDPQFLISFYEKMQSDKGSIPDRFSAQQFSDYHSELNMSSLELGDSALYFCASSPGQRISYEQYFGPGTRLTVT.

The chain employs TRBV20-1 and TRBJ1-1; D is uncertain. The V gene lost 6 bases and the J gene lost 6 bases, with 17 bases spanning the gap. Germline assignment: CDR1 DFQATT and CDR2 SNEGSKA (reference sequence). The CDR3 sequence is 13 residues long. Written as DNA, the CDR3 is TGCAGTGCCAGCGCTCAGCTCCGGGCTGAAGCTTTCTTT. Its translation: CSASAQLRAEAFF.

The chain couples TRBV29-1 to TRBJ1-5, with no clear D. Trimming removed 4 bases at V and 4 bases at J, with 8 bases between. This CDR3 comprises 12 residues. The germline V gene encodes CDR1 SQVTM and CDR2 ANQGSEA. CDR3: CSVGTENQPQHF. In DNA, the CDR3 is TGCAGCGTTGGGACCGAGAATCAGCCCCAGCATTTT.

This clonotype was picked up one time. The CDR3 DNA follows: TGCAGTGCCCCTGGAAACAGGGCGAACCAAGAGACCCAGTACTTC. It is translated as CSAPGNRANQETQYF. The V gene is TRBV20-1, the J gene TRBJ2-5; D is perhaps TRBD1 (6 bases). With 6 bases removed from V and 0 bases from J, the gap between germline ends came to 17 bases. Germline CDR1 is DFQATT and CDR2 is SNEGSKA (reference sequence). This CDR3 is built from 15 residues.

In this sample, this clonotype turned up many times. The chain recombines TRBV29-1 with TRBJ2-4; 9 bases line up with TRBD1. CDR1 and CDR2 (germline): SQVTM, ANQGSEA. CDR3 length: 12 amino acids. The V gene end was trimmed by 6 bases and the J gene end by 8 bases; junction bases not matched to a gene: 5. Here the CDR3 DNA reads TGCAGCGTGAACAGGGGGCAGGACATTCAGTACTTC. It translates to CSVNRGQDIQYF.

This chain connects TRBV11-2 to TRBJ2-6; TRBD1 aligns across 7 bases. The germline CDR1 and CDR2 sequences are SGHAT and FQNNGV. This CDR3 comprises 18 residues. The junction had 15 bases not matched to a gene; V was cut back by 6 bases and J by 4 bases. The CDR3: CASSLRTGHGSGANVLTF. CDR3 bases: TGTGCCAGCAGTTTACGGACAGGTCACGGGTCCGGGGCCAACGTCCTGACTTTC.

The V and J genes are TRBV14 and TRBJ1-2, with 11 bases identical to TRBD1. This CDR3 contains 14 residues. Germline V gene data show CDR1 as SGHDN and CDR2 as FVKESK. V dropped 3 bases and J dropped 7; count of bases not matched to a gene: 4. The CDR3, as DNA: TGTGCCAGCAGCCAGGACAGGGGGCACAGTGGCTACACCTTC. Residues: CASSQDRGHSGYTF.